This T cell receptor (beta chain) was captured by sequencing in a study of blood T cell repertoires in COVID-19. Study information: Acute-phase and convalescent COVID-19 samples originated in the United States, Italy and Spain. Nucleic acid was either cDNA or gDNA, and it came from T cells, B-cell-depleted T cells, or PBMCs.

V was pared by 0 bases and J by 6 bases, with 11 bases between. Germline CDR1 and CDR2: LGHNA and YNFKEQ. The CDR3 is 14 residues long. Repertoires were generated with immunoSEQ multiplex PCR, while TCRdb's copy carries only in-frame clones and drops some. The sample yields under 300,000 clones, 82% seen once. In terms of age and location, participants ranged from roughly 18 to 90 years and lived in fewer than 30 US areas. Membership in each cohort depended on participant-reported clinical history. This clonotype was sampled from a man aged 35-49 years who had recovered from COVID-19. V is TRBV4-2 and J is TRBJ1-2, with D possibly being TRBD1 (5 bases). The material sequenced was PBMCs or T cells enriched from blood (not recorded which). The CDR3 protein is CASSQDPRADGYTF. The CDR3 DNA follows: TGTGCCAGCAGCCAAGATCCCAGGGCGGATGGCTACACCTTC.